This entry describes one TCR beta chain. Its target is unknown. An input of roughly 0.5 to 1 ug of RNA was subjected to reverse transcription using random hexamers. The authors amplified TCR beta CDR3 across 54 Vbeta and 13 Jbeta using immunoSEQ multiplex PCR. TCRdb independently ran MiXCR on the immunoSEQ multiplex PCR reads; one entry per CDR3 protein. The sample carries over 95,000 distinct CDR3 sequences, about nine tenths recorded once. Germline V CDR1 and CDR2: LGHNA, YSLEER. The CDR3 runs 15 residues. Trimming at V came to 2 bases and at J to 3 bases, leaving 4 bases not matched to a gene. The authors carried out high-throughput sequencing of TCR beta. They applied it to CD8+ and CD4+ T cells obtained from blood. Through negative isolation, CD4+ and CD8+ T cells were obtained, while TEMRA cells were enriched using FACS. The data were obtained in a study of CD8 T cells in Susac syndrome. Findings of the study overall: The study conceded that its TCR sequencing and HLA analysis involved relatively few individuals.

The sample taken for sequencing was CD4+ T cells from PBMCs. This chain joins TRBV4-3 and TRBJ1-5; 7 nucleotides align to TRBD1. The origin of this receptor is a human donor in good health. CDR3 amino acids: CASSQQTGFNQPQHF. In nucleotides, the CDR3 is TGCGCCAGCAGCCAACAGACAGGGTTCAATCAGCCCCAGCATTTT.